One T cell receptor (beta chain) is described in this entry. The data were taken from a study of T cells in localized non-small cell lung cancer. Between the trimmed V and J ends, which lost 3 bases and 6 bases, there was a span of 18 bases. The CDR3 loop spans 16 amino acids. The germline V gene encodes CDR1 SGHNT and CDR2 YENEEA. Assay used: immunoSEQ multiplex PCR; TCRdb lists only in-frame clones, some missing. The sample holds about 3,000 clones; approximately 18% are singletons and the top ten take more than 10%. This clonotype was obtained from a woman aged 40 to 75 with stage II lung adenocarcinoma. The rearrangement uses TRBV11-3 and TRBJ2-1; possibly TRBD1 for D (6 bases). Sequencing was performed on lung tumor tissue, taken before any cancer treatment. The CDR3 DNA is TGTGCCAGCAGCTTGGTGTGGCAGGGGCCCCTCAATGAGCAGTTCTTC. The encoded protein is CASSLVWQGPLNEQFF.